A single sample is the source of the 29 T cell receptor beta chains below, sequenced in a study of T cell repertoires in cytomegalovirus infection. Their recognized antigens are unknown. TCRdb fed the reads into MiXCR, producing one record per CDR3 protein. The sample shows 700,000 to 950,000 distinct CDR3 sequences, approximately 32% of them seen only once. The specimen comprised cultured CD8+ T cells from PBMCs, sampled from culture after CMV antigen stimulation. These TCRs come from a human donor in good health (CMV status not recorded). Some clones in this sample may be carry-over from other donors' samples.

This chain joins TRBV19 and TRBJ2-7; TRBD1 agrees at 8 bases. CDR1 and CDR2 (germline): LNHDA, SQIVND (reference sequence). The V segment lost 4 bases and the J segment 5 bases; nucleotides outside the gene matches: 7. This CDR3 is built from 14 residues. The CDR3 spells CASSKQQGVDEQYF. The CDR3 DNA follows: TGTGCCAGTAGTAAACAACAGGGGGTAGACGAGCAGTACTTC. Variable domain in full (rest from reference TRBV19 and TRBJ2-7): DGGITQSPKYLFRKEGQNVTLSCEQNLNHDAMYWYRQDPGQGLRLIYYSQIVNDFQKGDIAEGYSVSREKKESFPLTVTSAQKNPTAFYLCASSKQQGVDEQYFGPGTRLTVT.

The J gene is TRBJ2-3, the V gene TRBV6-6; 8 bases map to TRBD1. V was clipped by 2 bases and J by 7 bases; unmatched bases: 8. Germline-derived CDR1 and CDR2 are MNHNY and SVGAGI (reference sequence). CDR3 length: 15 residues. CDR3 residues: CASSYATGELHTQYF. The CDR3 DNA sequence: TGTGCCAGCAGTTACGCGACAGGGGAGCTTCATACGCAGTATTTT.

This clonotype has more than one count but fewer than ten. This sequence joins TRBV2 and TRBJ2-3; no definite D call. The CDR3 length is 15 residues. V gave up 6 bases and J gave up 1 base, with 14 bases separating them. CDR1 and CDR2 from the germline V gene are SNHLY and FYNNEI. The CDR3 loop is CASSPPRTRTDTQYF. The CDR3 DNA reads as TGTGCCAGCAGCCCCCCAAGGACCCGCACAGATACGCAGTATTTT. The full variable domain, rest sourced from reference TRBV2 and TRBJ2-3, is EPEVTQTPSHQVTQMGQEVILRCVPISNHLYFYWYRQILGQKVEFLVSFYNNEISEKSEIFDDQFSVERPDGSNFTLKIRSTKLEDSAMYFCASSPPRTRTDTQYFGPGTRLTVL.

This chain links TRBV20-1 with TRBJ1-1; D remains ambiguous. Trimming took off 1 base at V and 3 bases at J, with 12 bases between the two ends. Looked up from germline, CDR1 is DFQATT and CDR2 is SNEGSKA (reference sequence). CDR3 length: 14 amino acids. The CDR3 is CSARGSGVYTEAFF. The DNA for the CDR3 is TGCAGTGCTAGAGGCTCCGGAGTGTACACTGAAGCTTTCTTT.

This chain connects TRBV20-1 to TRBJ2-7; 7 nucleotides line up with TRBD1. The CDR3 has 11 amino acids. V shed 5 bases, J shed 7 bases, and the junction held 5 bases outside the gene matches. CDR1 is DFQATT and CDR2 is SNEGSKA in the germline V gene (reference sequence). The CDR3, as DNA: TGCAGTGCTGTGACAGGGCAAGAGCAGTACGTC. Protein: CSAVTGQEQYV.

This clonotype showed up many times. CDR3 residues: CSVDVRYNEQFF. CDR3 DNA: TGCAGCGTTGATGTTCGATACAATGAGCAGTTCTTC. The chain couples TRBV29-1 to TRBJ2-1, with D unresolved. CDR1 and CDR2 from the germline V gene are SQVTM and ANQGSEA. V gave up 3 bases and J gave up 4 bases, with 7 bases separating them. The CDR3 runs 12 residues.

Only a few counts were recorded for this clonotype. The rearrangement uses TRBV10-2 and TRBJ2-7; 10 bases fit TRBD2. Per germline, CDR1 WSHSY and CDR2 SAAADI. V shed 6 bases, J shed 1 base, and the junction held 6 bases outside the gene matches. CDR3 length equals 15 residues. The CDR3 DNA follows: TGCGCCAGCAGCCCTAGCGGGGGCTCTTCCTACGAGCAGTACGTC. Protein product: CASSPSGGSSYEQYV.

This clonotype was detected only a few times. V gene TRBV14 combines with J gene TRBJ1-3; the D is unclear. The CDR3 length is 14 residues. The V gene's germline CDR1 is SGHDN and CDR2 FVKESK. The V gene lost 3 bases and the J gene lost 4 bases, with 10 bases spanning the gap. This CDR3 reads CASSHPDLGNTIYF. The DNA of the CDR3 is TGTGCCAGCAGCCATCCCGACCTGGGAAACACCATATATTTT.

The rearrangement links TRBV27 to TRBJ1-1; 9 positions agree with TRBD1. The germline V gene encodes CDR1 MNHEY and CDR2 SMNVEV (reference sequence). Losses at the gene ends were 7 bases for V and 5 bases for J; bases not matched to a gene: 8. The CDR3 loop spans 14 amino acids. This CDR3 is CASNPGQGLTEAFF. The DNA for the CDR3 is TGTGCCAGCAATCCGGGACAGGGATTGACTGAAGCTTTCTTT.

This clonotype was observed a handful of times. This rearrangement joins TRBV6-6 to TRBJ2-5; tentatively, D is TRBD1 or TRBD2 (5 bases each). V was clipped by 0 bases and J by 5 bases, with 16 bases between them. Germline V lookup: CDR1 MNHNY, CDR2 SVGAGI (reference sequence). CDR3 length equals 16 residues. The CDR3 loop reads CASSYSFIGGTETQYF. For the CDR3, the DNA is TGTGCCAGCAGTTACTCTTTCATTGGGGGAACGGAGACCCAGTACTTC.

The chain combines TRBV4-1 with TRBJ1-5, with D unresolved. This CDR3 has 15 residues. With 1 base removed from V and 2 bases from J, the gap between germline ends came to 9 bases. Looked up from germline, CDR1 is MGHRA and CDR2 is YSYEKL. CDR3 region: CASSQGVNGNQPQHF. For the CDR3, the DNA is TGCGCCAGCAGCCAAGGCGTGAACGGCAATCAGCCCCAGCATTTT.

The CDR3 loop is CASSPRWGGLDIQYF. The DNA of the CDR3 is TGCGCCAGCAGCCCCAGATGGGGGGGCTTGGACATTCAGTACTTC. The rearrangement joins TRBV4-1 to TRBJ2-4, with D possibly TRBD2 on 7 matching bases. In germline, CDR1 is MGHRA, CDR2 YSYEKL. The CDR3 length is 15 residues. V was shortened by 4 bases and J by 8 bases, with 18 bases between the two germline ends.

This clonotype showed up just a few times. The chain uses TRBV12-3 or TRBV12-4 and TRBJ2-1; maybe TRBD1 (5 bases). V shed 7 bases and J shed 7 bases, with 11 bases lying between them. CDR3 size: 12 residues. CDR3 residues: CASTLGANEQFF. For the CDR3, the DNA is TGTGCCAGCACCCTAGGGGCAAATGAGCAGTTCTTC.

This chain links TRBV25-1 with TRBJ1-5, with D hard to call. CDR3 size: 12 residues. Germline V CDR1 and CDR2: MGHDK, SYGVNS. With 7 bases removed from V and 2 bases from J, the gap between germline ends came to 6 bases. CDR3 region: CASNAGNQPQHF. The CDR3, as DNA: TGTGCCAGCAATGCGGGCAATCAGCCCCAGCATTTT.

The rearrangement joins TRBV20-1 to TRBJ2-3, with D maybe TRBD2 (5 bases). CDR3 length: 14 amino acids. Trimming stripped 0 bases from V and 6 bases from J, with 13 bases between. Per germline, CDR1 DFQATT and CDR2 SNEGSKA (reference sequence). CDR3 loop: CSARDSITGDTQYF. Here the CDR3 DNA reads TGCAGTGCTAGAGATTCCATTACGGGGGATACGCAGTATTTT.

This clonotype was counted a few times. This rearrangement joins TRBV27 to TRBJ2-2; no clear D gene. CDR1 is MNHEY and CDR2 is SMNVEV in the germline V gene (reference sequence). The CDR3 has 14 residues. V lost 5 bases and J 3 bases, leaving 10 bases between the germline ends. The CDR3 DNA reads TGTGCCAGCAGTGGACGGACCTACACCGGGGAGCTGTTTTTT. Its translation is CASSGRTYTGELFF.

This clonotype showed up just a few times. The chain combines TRBV7-2 with TRBJ1-4, with no clear D. CDR1 SGHTA and CDR2 FQGNSA come from the germline V gene. CDR3 size: 15 residues. V lost 1 base to trimming and J lost 2 bases, with 8 bases between them. The chain's CDR3 is CASSLVVGTNEKLFF. CDR3 bases: TGTGCCAGCAGCTTAGTGGTAGGGACTAATGAAAAACTGTTTTTT.

The V and J genes are TRBV7-2 and TRBJ1-2, with D possibly being TRBD1 (6 bases). This CDR3 has 14 residues. Per the germline V gene, CDR1 is SGHTA and CDR2 is FQGNSA. Trimming stripped 5 bases from V and 2 bases from J, with 12 bases between. Here the CDR3 reads CASSKTGMNYGYTF. CDR3 coding DNA: TGTGCCAGCAGCAAGACAGGCATGAACTATGGCTACACCTTC. Drawing the rest from reference TRBV7-2 and TRBJ1-2, the complete variable domain is GAGVSQSPSNKVTEKGKDVELRCDPISGHTALYWYRQSLGQGLEFLIYFQGNSAPDKSGLPSDRFSAERTGGSVSTLTIQRTQQEDSAVYLCASSKTGMNYGYTFGSGTRLTVV.

This chain uses TRBV23-1 with TRBJ2-4, with 9 bases matching TRBD1. TRBV23-1 is marked as an open reading frame, function uncertain. This CDR3 is 20 amino acids long. Trimming took 3 bases from V and 0 from J; bases not matched to a gene: 15. CDR3 sequence reads: CASSQLYFRTGDGAKNIQYF. CDR3 in DNA: TGCGCCAGCAGTCAGTTATATTTTAGGACAGGGGATGGAGCCAAAAACATTCAGTACTTC.

The J gene is TRBJ2-1, the V gene TRBV5-1, with 12 bases aligning to TRBD1. V lost 4 bases, J lost 4 bases, and 6 bases stayed unmatched. CDR1 and CDR2 from the germline V gene are SGHRS and YFSETQ. The CDR3 covers 16 residues. The CDR3 spells CASSKGTGGEYNEQFF. The CDR3, as DNA: TGCGCCAGCAGCAAGGGGACAGGGGGCGAGTACAATGAGCAGTTCTTC. Using reference TRBV5-1 and TRBJ2-1 for the parts outside the CDR3, the full variable domain is KAGVTQTPRYLIKTRGQQVTLSCSPISGHRSVSWYQQTPGQGLQFLFEYFSETQRNKGNFPGRFSGRQFSNSRSEMNVSTLELGDSALYLCASSKGTGGEYNEQFFGPGTRLTVL.

The CDR3 is CASWNGNEQYF. CDR3 DNA: TGTGCCAGCTGGAACGGGAACGAGCAGTACTTC. V is TRBV27 and J is TRBJ2-7; TRBD2 might be the D (5 bases). The CDR3 extends over 11 amino acids. Germline loops: CDR1 MNHEY, CDR2 SMNVEV (reference sequence). The ends were cut back, 8 bases at V and 5 bases at J, with 10 bases in the middle.

The chain is built from TRBV3-1 and TRBJ2-5, with 8 bases identical to TRBD2. This CDR3 is 18 amino acids long. The germline V gene encodes CDR1 LGHDT and CDR2 YNNKEL (reference sequence). Losses at the gene ends were 1 base for V and 2 bases for J; bases not matched to a gene: 12. The CDR3 protein is CASSQGHYSGGPQETQYF. The CDR3 DNA reads TGTGCCAGCAGCCAAGGTCACTACTCGGGGGGGCCTCAAGAGACCCAGTACTTC.

The chain uses TRBV29-1 and TRBJ1-1; TRBD1 might be the D (5 bases). V was shortened by 4 bases and J by 7 bases, with 7 bases between the two germline ends. Germline V CDR1 and CDR2: SQVTM, ANQGSEA. The length of the CDR3 is 10 residues. The CDR3 DNA reads as TGCAGCGTTGTCAGGGATGAAGCTTTCTTT. As protein: CSVVRDEAFF.

The sample holds a few counts of this clonotype. This rearrangement joins TRBV6-2 or TRBV6-3 to TRBJ1-1; 9 nucleotides line up with TRBD1. Germline V gives CDR1 MNHEY, CDR2 SVGEGT. The CDR3 totals 15 residues. The V gene end was trimmed by 4 bases and the J gene end by 4 bases; junction bases not matched to a gene: 7. CDR3 region: CASSSRDRGVTEAFF. CDR3 DNA sequence: TGTGCCAGCAGTTCACGAGACAGGGGGGTCACTGAAGCTTTCTTT.

This chain joins TRBV20-1 and TRBJ2-5; TRBD1 matches at 9 bases. The CDR3 is 13 residues long. Per the germline V gene, CDR1 is DFQATT and CDR2 is SNEGSKA (reference sequence). The J segment lost 1 base and the V segment lost 3 bases, leaving 0 bases of the junction unmatched. The CDR3 region has the DNA TGCAGTGCTAGGACAGGGGGCCAAGAGACCCAGTACTTC. This encodes CSARTGGQETQYF.

This clonotype was detected many times. The chain combines TRBV7-9 with TRBJ1-2; a weak D match, TRBD1 (5 bases). V lost 1 base to trimming and J lost 3 bases, with 12 bases between them. The CDR3 has 15 residues. Germline V gene data show CDR1 as SEHNR and CDR2 as FQNEAQ (reference sequence). The DNA for the CDR3 is TGTGCCAGCAGCTTAGTCCTAGACAGATACTATGGCTACACCTTC. The encoded protein is CASSLVLDRYYGYTF. Looking up the rest from reference TRBV7-9 and TRBJ1-2 gives the full variable domain: DTGVSQNPRHKITKRGQNVTFRCDPISEHNRLYWYRQTLGQGPEFLTYFQNEAQLEKSRLLSDRFSAERPKGSFSTLEIQRTEQGDSAMYLCASSLVLDRYYGYTFGSGTRLTVV.

The rearrangement uses TRBV6-6 and TRBJ2-5; 7 bases are a match to TRBD1. This CDR3 comprises 16 residues. The V segment lost 0 bases and the J segment 3 bases; nucleotides outside the gene matches: 7. Looked up from germline, CDR1 is MNHNY and CDR2 is SVGAGI (reference sequence). The chain's CDR3 is CASSYSWTGRKETQYF. CDR3 DNA sequence: TGTGCCAGCAGTTACTCGTGGACAGGCCGAAAAGAGACCCAGTACTTC.

This clonotype was found once. The chain employs TRBV10-3 and TRBJ2-1; either TRBD1 or TRBD2 may supply D (5 bases each). This CDR3 is 12 amino acids long. Between the trimmed V and J ends, which lost 9 bases and 3 bases, there was a span of 9 bases. CDR1 is ENHRY, CDR2 SYGVKD, per germline. CDR3 region: CAIVGDYNEQFF. In nucleotides, the CDR3 is TGTGCCATAGTGGGGGACTACAATGAGCAGTTCTTC.

Of note for this clonotype: The junction and the germline gene differ at one end; a read error may be behind it. J is TRBJ1-1 and V is TRBV7-3; perhaps TRBD1 as D (5 bases). Germline-derived CDR1 and CDR2 are SGHTA and FQGTGA. The CDR3 totals 13 residues. CDR3 loop: CANSFRVETEAFF. The CDR3, as DNA: TGTGCCAACAGCTTCAGGGTCGAGACTGAAGCTTTCTTT.